This T cell receptor (beta chain) is from a study of spatial heterogeneity in lung cancer. About the study: The donors comprised some 78 untreated early-stage non-small cell lung cancer patients. PBMC samples from follow-up, when available, were sequenced at a median of about two years post-resection.

Each TCR cDNA molecule carried a unique molecular identifier. TCRdb called the 5' RACE reads again in MiXCR, with one record for every CDR3 protein. The sample holds about 70,000 distinct CDR3 sequences; approximately 9% are singletons and the top ten take 1.9%. The V gene lost 6 bases and the J gene lost 0 bases, with 12 bases spanning the gap. The CDR3 loop spans 15 amino acids. CDR1 SGHRS and CDR2 YFSETQ come from the germline V gene. The time point denotes: blood at routine non-recurrence follow-up after resection. Sequencing covered unsorted whole RNA taken from tumor, nontumor lung or frozen PBMC.

This chain uses TRBV5-1 with TRBJ2-2, with D unclear. This sequence was found in a female donor with early-stage non-small cell lung cancer. Specimen: PBMCs, collected at follow-up. CDR3 sequence reads: CASKSFPANTGELFF. In DNA form, the CDR3 reads TGCGCCAGCAAGTCGTTCCCGGCGAACACCGGGGAGCTGTTTTTT.